This T cell receptor beta chain was captured in a study of cytomegalovirus exposure and HLA in healthy donors. Notes on the study in general: A missense variant in DCLRE1C was later tied to TCR beta V- and J-gene trimming. The authors confirmed in vitro that a few CMV-associated chains were specific for CMV antigens.

This clone was picked up a small number of times. Its antigen is unidentified. Researchers ran the PCR with 60 Vbeta and 13 Jbeta primers. Sequencing used immunoSEQ multiplex PCR; TCRdb keeps in-frame clones, though not all of them. Of about 180,000 clones in the sample, around three quarters are singletons; the top ten hold approximately 5.1%. V gave up 0 bases and J gave up 6 bases, with 15 bases separating them. Germline V lookup: CDR1 LGHNA, CDR2 YSLEER. The CDR3 is 17 amino acids. The TCR sequence derives from a man aged 35-49 years in good health and CMV-seronegative. The sample comprised PBMCs. The chain links TRBV4-3 to TRBJ1-6; tentatively, D is TRBD1 (6 bases). The CDR3 DNA reads TGCGCCAGCAGCCAAGATCTCGCCGGACAGACTAATTCACCCCTCCACTTT. Amino acids: CASSQDLAGQTNSPLHF.